These 4 T cell receptor beta chains share one sample of origin, sequenced in a study of T cell responses to AZD1222 COVID-19 vaccine. TCRdb's table, derived via immunoSEQ multiplex PCR, lists solely in-frame clones and lacks some. The table lists some 120,000 clones, 90% of them singletons. The specimen comprised peripheral blood, sampled on day 0 of AZD1222 vaccination. These receptors all come from an adult in good health.

V and J are TRBV6-5 and TRBJ1-1, with D possibly matching TRBD1 (6 bases). CDR3 length: 14 amino acids. V was shortened by 1 base and J by 6 bases, with 12 bases between the two germline ends. CDR1 is MNHEY and CDR2 is SVGAGI in the germline V gene. The CDR3 region is CASSYLEQGPEAFF. The CDR3 nucleotides are TGTGCCAGCAGTTACTTAGAACAGGGTCCTGAAGCTTTCTTT.

The chain employs TRBV4-1 and TRBJ2-7, with 10 nucleotides matching TRBD2. V gave up 3 bases and J gave up 2 bases; unmatched junction bases: 1. Germline values: CDR1 MGHRA, CDR2 YSYEKL. The CDR3 spans 14 residues. CDR3 loop: CASSQSGRAYEQYF. DNA for the CDR3: TGCGCCAGCAGCCAGAGCGGGAGGGCCTACGAGCAGTACTTC.

The rearrangement joins TRBV15 to TRBJ2-7; 16 bases are a match to TRBD2. V dropped 1 base and J dropped 2; count of bases not matched to a gene: 5. Looked up from germline, CDR1 is LNHNV and CDR2 is YYDKDF (reference sequence). CDR3 length: 18 amino acids. CDR3 amino acids: CATSRGGTSGRGTYEQYF. The CDR3 nucleotides are TGTGCCACCAGCAGAGGAGGGACTAGCGGGAGGGGGACCTACGAGCAGTACTTC.

The chain joins TRBV18 to TRBJ1-5; 7 bases are shared with TRBD1. The CDR3 spans 15 residues. CDR1 is KGHSH, CDR2 LQKENI, per germline. V was pared by 1 base and J by 10 bases, with 10 bases of the junction left unmatched. CDR3 bases: TGTGCCAGCTCACCACAGGGGACAGACGTCACACCCCAGCATTTT. The encoded protein is CASSPQGTDVTPQHF.